The 32 T cell receptor beta chains below all came from one sample that was sequenced in a study of identical twins. TCRdb passed the 5' RACE reads through MiXCR, listing each CDR3 protein once. The sample has about 520,000 distinct CDR3 sequences, 20% to 25% seen once. The same data also went into a second study, on T cells expressing NK-cell markers.

The material sequenced was CD4+ T cells sorted from blood. Receptor source: a young woman in good health.

This clonotype turned up a few times. Its ends do not fully match the called genes, so a read error is possible. In DNA form, the CDR3 reads TGTGCCAGCGCAGACAGCGTTCATCCCAGAGAAGTTTTC. Amino acid sequence: CASADSVHPREVF. J is TRBJ1-2 and V is TRBV6-6, with D possibly being TRBD1 (5 bases). The CDR3 runs to 13 residues. From germline, CDR1 is MNHNY and CDR2 SVGAGI (reference sequence).

J is TRBJ2-3 and V is TRBV25-1; D not certain. The V gene lost 8 bases and the J gene lost 0 bases, with 6 bases spanning the gap. The CDR3 runs to 12 residues. CDR1 and CDR2 (germline): MGHDK, SYGVNS. The DNA for the CDR3 is TGTGCCAGCGGGGATAGCACAGATACGCAGTATTTT. Its protein product is CASGDSTDTQYF.

The table lists this clonotype with a count of one. The CDR3 DNA follows: TGTGCCAGCAACCCCCCGGGAGGGGGAGAGACCCAGTACTTC. Translated, it gives CASNPPGGGETQYF. This chain joins TRBV7-8 and TRBJ2-5, with 8 bases identical to TRBD2. The CDR3 spans 14 residues. The V and J ends lost 7 bases and 4 bases, in that order; junction bases with no gene match: 8. CDR1 and CDR2 (germline): SGHVS, FQNEAQ.

V gene TRBV15 combines with J gene TRBJ2-2; D remains unclear. Germline-derived CDR1 and CDR2 are LNHNV and YYDKDF (reference sequence). V lost 5 bases to trimming and J lost 4 bases, with 11 bases between them. The CDR3 is 14 residues long. The DNA of the CDR3 is TGTGCCACCAGCGTAAGGGCTAGCACCGGGGAGCTGTTTTTT. Its protein is CATSVRASTGELFF.

The sample holds many counts of this clonotype. The rearrangement uses TRBV6-6 and TRBJ2-7; 9 nucleotides match TRBD1. The CDR3 is 13 residues long. After removal of 6 bases from V and 6 bases from J, the junction contained 6 bases not matched to a gene. CDR1 and CDR2 (germline): MNHNY, SVGAGI (reference sequence). Here the CDR3 reads CASSVRTGAEQYF. The CDR3 DNA reads TGTGCCAGCAGCGTCCGGACAGGGGCCGAGCAGTACTTC.

This clonotype has more than one count but fewer than ten. The chain employs TRBV4-2 and TRBJ2-7, with D possibly being TRBD1 (6 bases). CDR3 size: 16 residues. The V end was cut by 4 bases, the J end by 0 bases, with 16 bases between. CDR1 is LGHNA, CDR2 YNFKEQ, per germline. CDR3 amino acids: CASSPTGLRSSYEQYF. CDR3 nucleotides: TGTGCCAGCAGCCCGACAGGTTTGAGGAGCTCCTACGAGCAGTACTTC.

This chain links TRBV10-1 with TRBJ2-1; D tentatively fits TRBD1 or TRBD2 (5 bases each). The length of the CDR3 is 14 residues. CDR1 and CDR2 (germline): WNHNN, SYGVQD (reference sequence). Trimming shortened V by 4 bases and J by 8 bases, and 15 bases separated the two germline ends. Here the CDR3 DNA reads TGCGCCAGCAGTGGGACAACCAGAGGGGATGAGCAGTTCTTC. Translating gives CASSGTTRGDEQFF.

V and J are TRBV29-1 and TRBJ1-2; a possible D gene is TRBD1 (6 bases). This CDR3 has 14 amino acids. The germline CDR1 and CDR2 sequences are SQVTM and ANQGSEA. The V and J ends lost 6 bases and 4 bases respectively, with 18 bases between them. This chain's CDR3 is CSVDVGHRAYGYTF. The CDR3 DNA is TGCAGCGTCGACGTCGGCCACAGGGCCTATGGCTACACCTTC.

The rearrangement uses TRBV19 and TRBJ2-2, with D maybe TRBD1 (5 bases). Trimming left V 9 bases short and J 4 bases short, with 15 bases between. The CDR3 covers 14 residues. Germline V CDR1 and CDR2: LNHDA, SQIVND (reference sequence). The CDR3 loop is CASATKTVTGELFF. The CDR3 coding sequence is TGTGCCAGCGCCACTAAGACAGTCACCGGGGAGCTGTTTTTT. Drawing the rest from reference TRBV19 and TRBJ2-2, the complete variable domain is DGGITQSPKYLFRKEGQNVTLSCEQNLNHDAMYWYRQDPGQGLRLIYYSQIVNDFQKGDIAEGYSVSREKKESFPLTVTSAQKNPTAFYLCASATKTVTGELFFGEGSRLTVL.

The sample holds many counts of this clonotype. The chain combines TRBV12-3 or TRBV12-4 with TRBJ2-1; tentatively, D is TRBD2 (5 bases). The CDR3 has 13 amino acids. Trimming stripped 8 bases from V and 5 bases from J, with 13 bases between. CDR3 region: CASLDGVHNEQFF. In DNA, the CDR3 is TGTGCCAGCCTAGACGGGGTTCACAATGAGCAGTTCTTC.

The DNA of the CDR3 is TGTGCCAGCAGCTTACCTCATCAGCCCCAGCATTTT. It is translated as CASSLPHQPQHF. The rearrangement uses TRBV7-2 and TRBJ1-5; D gene unclear. Germline V gene lookup returns CDR1 SGHTA and CDR2 FQGNSA. The CDR3 is made up of 12 amino acids. The germline V and J ends were trimmed by 2 bases and 5 bases, with 4 bases remaining between them. The whole variable domain, filled in from reference TRBV7-2 and TRBJ1-5, reads GAGVSQSPSNKVTEKGKDVELRCDPISGHTALYWYRQSLGQGLEFLIYFQGNSAPDKSGLPSDRFSAERTGGSVSTLTIQRTQQEDSAVYLCASSLPHQPQHFGDGTRLSIL.

The sample holds many counts of this clonotype. The chain recombines TRBV10-1 with TRBJ2-6; D is uncertain. CDR1 and CDR2 from the germline V gene are WNHNN and SYGVQD (reference sequence). This CDR3 is 15 amino acids long. Trimming left V 0 bases short and J 1 base short, with 4 bases between. The CDR3 reads CASSESGSGANVLTF. DNA for the CDR3: TGCGCCAGCAGTGAGTCGGGATCTGGGGCCAACGTCCTGACTTTC.

This sequence joins TRBV29-1 and TRBJ2-1; D is possibly TRBD2 (5 bases). The germline CDR1 and CDR2 sequences are SQVTM and ANQGSEA. The CDR3 is made up of 16 amino acids. V shed 5 bases and J shed 7 bases, with 24 bases lying between them. The CDR3 DNA reads as TGCAGCGTTTTTTCTCGCCAGGCGGGTTATTGGAATGAGCAGTTCTTC. As protein: CSVFSRQAGYWNEQFF.

V usage is TRBV12-3 or TRBV12-4 and J usage is TRBJ1-4; maybe TRBD1 (5 bases). V lost 2 bases and J lost 4, with 11 bases in between. The length of the CDR3 is 15 residues. CDR3 nucleotides: TGTGCCAGCAGTTTACGGGGCAGAGTTAATGAAAAACTGTTTTTT. This translates into CASSLRGRVNEKLFF.

The genes are TRBV6-1 and TRBJ1-1, with D perhaps TRBD1 (6 bases). V was trimmed by 5 bases and J by 1 base, leaving 17 bases between them. Looked up from germline, CDR1 is MNHNS and CDR2 is SASEGT. This CDR3 spans 16 amino acids. The CDR3 reads CASSPVGAPWNTEAFF. The CDR3 coding sequence is TGTGCCAGCAGTCCGGTGGGGGCCCCCTGGAACACTGAAGCTTTCTTT.

This clonotype was seen only a few times. The chain links TRBV6-2 or TRBV6-3 to TRBJ2-1; 10 nucleotides agree with TRBD2. Per the germline V gene, CDR1 is MNHEY and CDR2 is SVGEGT. J gave up 0 bases and V 6 bases, and 11 bases lay outside the gene matches. CDR3 size: 18 residues. The CDR3 DNA reads TGTGCCAGCAGCCCCGGTAAACTAGCGGGACGCTCCTACAATGAGCAGTTCTTC. This gives the protein CASSPGKLAGRSYNEQFF.

The chain links TRBV5-1 to TRBJ2-1; the D gene is possibly TRBD1 (6 bases). This CDR3 contains 14 residues. Germline CDR1 SGHRS, CDR2 YFSETQ. Between the trimmed V and J ends, which lost 4 bases and 9 bases, there was a span of 17 bases. The CDR3 DNA follows: TGCGCCAGCAGCCTGGTGTCAGGGGTTAGTGAGCAGTTCTTC. This gives the protein CASSLVSGVSEQFF.

This clonotype occurred a few times. This sequence joins TRBV12-3 or TRBV12-4 and TRBJ2-3; D gene unclear. The CDR3 has 14 amino acids. Trimming pared 6 bases from V and 0 bases from J, leaving 10 bases between. In DNA form, the CDR3 reads TGTGCCAGCAGAGGCCTTCCTAGCACAGATACGCAGTATTTT. Translation gives CASRGLPSTDTQYF.

The gene calls are TRBV10-3 and TRBJ1-5; no clear D gene. The germline V gene has CDR1 ENHRY and CDR2 SYGVKD. The CDR3 spans 14 residues. The V and J ends lost 2 bases and 3 bases respectively, with 8 bases between them. The DNA of the CDR3 is TGTGCCATCAGTGAGGGAGCCTTCAATCAGCCCCAGCATTTT. Protein: CAISEGAFNQPQHF.

This sequence joins TRBV5-1 and TRBJ2-5; 9 nucleotides match TRBD2. V lost 4 bases and J lost 1; bases outside the gene matches: 5. Germline V CDR1 and CDR2: SGHRS, YFSETQ. This CDR3 region has 15 residues. CDR3 nucleotide sequence: TGCGCCAGCAGCGCCCTGACTAGCGGCCAAGAGACCCAGTACTTC. Translation gives CASSALTSGQETQYF.

This clonotype was observed many times. This rearrangement joins TRBV7-2 to TRBJ2-1, with 9 bases matching TRBD2. The junction had 5 bases not matched to a gene; V was cut back by 7 bases and J by 4 bases. This CDR3 region has 14 residues. Germline V CDR1 and CDR2: SGHTA, FQGNSA. The DNA for the CDR3 is TGTGCCAGCACCCAGACTAGCGGTTACAATGAGCAGTTCTTC. The encoded protein is CASTQTSGYNEQFF.

J is TRBJ2-7 and V is TRBV7-8, with 13 bases aligning to TRBD2. Trimming cost V 5 bases and J 6 bases; bases outside gene matches: 7. The CDR3 is made up of 15 amino acids. The V gene's germline CDR1 is SGHVS and CDR2 FQNEAQ. CDR3 protein: CASSLWTSGRSEQYF. The CDR3 bases are TGTGCCAGCAGCCTCTGGACTAGCGGGAGAAGCGAGCAGTACTTC.

The table lists this clonotype with a few counts. The V gene is TRBV6-1, the J gene TRBJ1-6; TRBD1 aligns across 8 bases. Germline CDR1 reads MNHNS; CDR2 reads SASEGT. Trimming removed 0 bases from V and 7 bases from J; junction bases left unmatched: 2. The CDR3 sequence is 15 residues long. The DNA of the CDR3 is TGTGCCAGCAGTGAAGCCGGACAGGGAAATTCACCCCTCCACTTT. Translation: CASSEAGQGNSPLHF.

This chain connects TRBV3-1 to TRBJ1-2; D might be TRBD1 (6 bases). Between the trimmed V and J ends, which lost 4 bases and 8 bases, there was a span of 17 bases. Germline CDR1 reads LGHDT; CDR2 reads YNNKEL (reference sequence). The CDR3 length is 14 residues. The CDR3 here is CASSPLGTLSGYTF. The CDR3 region has the DNA TGTGCCAGCAGCCCCTTGGGGACACTCAGCGGCTACACCTTC.

This clonotype was picked up many times. This chain links TRBV29-1 with TRBJ2-3; no firm D call. The CDR3 extends over 17 amino acids. CDR1 and CDR2 from the germline V gene are SQVTM and ANQGSEA. The V gene lost 7 bases and the J gene lost 1 base, with 24 bases spanning the gap. The CDR3 bases are TGCAGCGGAAAGGATTGGGCGATGACACCTGGCACAGATACGCAGTATTTT. Encoded protein: CSGKDWAMTPGTDTQYF.

There are a few counts of this clonotype. V is TRBV6-4 and J is TRBJ2-1, with D perhaps TRBD1 (5 bases). The CDR3 spans 13 residues. Germline CDR1 reads MRHNA; CDR2 reads SNTAGT. V gave up 0 bases and J gave up 5 bases, with 5 bases separating them. CDR3 residues: CASSDSDNNEQFF. For the CDR3, the DNA is TGTGCCAGCAGTGACTCGGACAACAATGAGCAGTTCTTC.

The CDR3 bases are TGTGCCAGCAGTGAATCCGGGTACAGCTCCTATAATTCACCCCTCCACTTT. This codes for CASSESGYSSYNSPLHF. The chain has TRBV6-1 and TRBJ1-6; D gene unclear. The length of the CDR3 is 17 residues. Trimming cost V 2 bases and J 0 bases, with 11 bases left between them. In germline, CDR1 is MNHNS, CDR2 SASEGT.

The chain joins TRBV7-9 to TRBJ2-5; unclear D gene. Germline V gene data show CDR1 as SEHNR and CDR2 as FQNEAQ (reference sequence). The CDR3 is 14 amino acids. The V and J ends lost 1 base and 5 bases respectively, with 11 bases between them. DNA for the CDR3: TGTGCCAGCAGCTTAGTTGGCTTCGGGGAGACCCAGTACTTC. Encoded protein: CASSLVGFGETQYF. The whole variable domain, remainder taken from reference TRBV7-9 and TRBJ2-5, is DTGVSQNPRHKITKRGQNVTFRCDPISEHNRLYWYRQTLGQGPEFLTYFQNEAQLEKSRLLSDRFSAERPKGSFSTLEIQRTEQGDSAMYLCASSLVGFGETQYFGPGTRLLVL.

The chain links TRBV7-6 to TRBJ2-3, with TRBD2 identical over 8 bases. Germline-derived CDR1 and CDR2 are SGHVS and FNYEAQ. Trimming cost V 1 base and J 3 bases; bases outside gene matches: 6. The CDR3 is 16 amino acids. For the CDR3, the DNA is TGTGCCAGCAGCTTAGAAGCGGGGGTGAGAACAGATACGCAGTATTTT. This encodes CASSLEAGVRTDTQYF.

This clonotype occurred a few times. This chain connects TRBV29-1 to TRBJ2-2; no clear D. V lost 5 bases, J lost 1 base, and 8 bases lay in between. This CDR3 has 13 residues. Germline V gene data show CDR1 as SQVTM and CDR2 as ANQGSEA. The CDR3 is CSVFERNTGELFF. CDR3 DNA: TGCAGCGTTTTCGAGCGGAACACCGGGGAGCTGTTTTTT.

This sequence joins TRBV12-3 or TRBV12-4 and TRBJ2-1; D gene unclear. V was shortened by 4 bases and J by 5 bases, with 12 bases between the two germline ends. The CDR3 totals 14 residues. The CDR3 sequence: CASSSLILHNEQFF. The CDR3 DNA reads as TGTGCCAGCAGTTCTTTAATATTACACAATGAGCAGTTCTTC.

This clonotype appeared a few times. The chain carries TRBV5-1 and TRBJ2-1; TRBD2 aligns across 8 bases. Germline trimming cut 7 bases from V and 5 bases from J; bases unmatched to any gene: 20. This CDR3 has 18 residues. The germline V gene encodes CDR1 SGHRS and CDR2 YFSETQ. The CDR3 nucleotides are TGCGCCAGCGGCTCGGAGCGGGAGTACCTAGCTTCGGACAATGAGCAGTTCTTC. This encodes CASGSEREYLASDNEQFF.